The present T cell receptor (beta chain) was sequenced within a study of cytomegalovirus exposure and HLA in healthy donors. Trimming took off 0 bases at V and 2 bases at J, with 7 bases between the two ends. This CDR3 has 14 amino acids. Germline CDR1 is SGHRS and CDR2 is YFSETQ. A multiplex PCR was run with 60 Vbeta primers and 13 Jbeta primers. Here immunoSEQ multiplex PCR was the method, and the copy in TCRdb shows in-frame clones only, minus some. The table has 100,000 to 150,000 clones, 75% to 85% seen once. The TCR originated in a woman aged 35 to 49 in good health and CMV-seronegative. The chain carries TRBV5-1 and TRBJ2-3; D remains ambiguous. Specimen: PBMCs. CDR3 coding DNA: TGCGCCAGCAGCTTGGTGGCCCTCACAGATACGCAGTATTTT. This gives the protein CASSLVALTDTQYF.